A selection of T cell receptor beta chains follows, all from one sample in a study of regulatory T cells in long-lasting Graves disease. TCRdb re-called the multiplex PCR reads with MiXCR, one entry per CDR3 protein. The data show 300,000 to 500,000 distinct CDR3 sequences, with around 21% seen just once and roughly 20% held by the top ten. The sequences come from peripheral blood mononuclear cells (PBMCs), collected when the disease was refractory, from a patient treated with antithyroid drugs. Source of these receptors: a female donor with Graves disease. Each CDR3 is given with its conserved first and last residue. Each record gives: D gene, V gene, J gene, clone size, CDR3 protein, CDR3 DNA. D genes are given only for firm matches. Not all rows give a size; the values are once, few, many and, for expanded clones, a class.

TRBD2	TRBV20-1	TRBJ2-6	.	CSAISRGRSSGANVLTF	TGCAGTGCTATATCTCGCGGGAGGAGCTCTGGGGCCAACGTCCTGACTTTC
TRBD1	TRBV19	TRBJ2-5	few	CASSYNRGLETQYF	TGTGCCAGTAGTTACAACAGGGGGCTGGAGACCCAGTACTTC
.	TRBV20-1	TRBJ1-4	.	CSAKVEGEKLFF	TGCAGTGCTAAAGTAGAGGGAGAAAAACTGTTTTTT
.	TRBV30	TRBJ2-7	.	CAWGTSPYEQYF	TGTGCCTGGGGAACTAGTCCGTACGAGCAGTACTTC
.	TRBV28	TRBJ1-1	many	CASTREGRRNTEAFF	TGTGCCAGCACGCGAGAGGGGCGAAGGAACACTGAAGCTTTCTTT
.	TRBV27	TRBJ2-7	.	CASSPSRVSYEQYF	TGTGCCAGCAGTCCCAGTAGGGTCTCCTACGAGCAGTACTTC
TRBD2	TRBV20-1	TRBJ2-1	.	CSASGGTSGKDEQFF	TGCAGTGCTAGTGGGGGGACTAGCGGGAAGGATGAGCAGTTCTTC
.	TRBV27	TRBJ1-1	few	CASSPVGHYEAFF	TGTGCCAGCAGTCCCGTGGGGCACTATGAAGCTTTCTTT
TRBD1	TRBV2	TRBJ2-5	many	CASSSQGVGETQYF	TGTGCCAGCAGTTCACAGGGGGTCGGAGAGACCCAGTACTTC
TRBD1	TRBV24-1	TRBJ1-1	.	CATSDLGAGGFAEAFF	TGTGCCACCAGTGATTTGGGGGCAGGGGGCTTCGCTGAAGCTTTCTTT
.	TRBV6-1	TRBJ2-1	.	CASSGAYNEQFF	TGTGCCAGCAGTGGGGCATACAATGAGCAGTTCTTC
.	TRBV15	TRBJ1-2	few	CATSRRVDYGYTF	TGTGCCACCAGCAGACGGGTAGACTATGGCTACACCTTC
TRBD1	TRBV7-9	TRBJ1-6	few	CASSLSRDSNSPLHF	TGTGCCAGCAGCTTAAGTAGGGACAGTAATTCACCCCTCCACTTT
.	TRBV27	TRBJ2-3	.	CASRHTPSTDTQYF	TGTGCCAGCAGACATACGCCTAGCACAGATACGCAGTATTTT
.	TRBV2	TRBJ1-2	many	CASSGQEYYGYTF	TGTGCCAGCAGTGGGCAGGAATACTATGGCTACACCTTC
.	TRBV11-2	TRBJ1-4	many	CASSLEVGDTGEKLFF	TGTGCCAGCAGCTTAGAGGTCGGGGACACGGGGGAAAAACTGTTTTTT
.	TRBV28	TRBJ2-2	few	CASSFSWPDTGELFF	TGTGCCAGCAGTTTCAGTTGGCCGGACACCGGGGAGCTGTTTTTT
TRBD2	TRBV12-3/TRBV12-4	TRBJ2-7	.	CASSLLAGVFYEQYF	TGTGCCAGCAGCCTACTAGCGGGGGTTTTCTACGAGCAGTACTTC
TRBD1	TRBV5-6	TRBJ2-7	few	CASSFQPTGGRNEQYF	TGTGCCAGCAGCTTCCAACCGACAGGGGGCAGGAACGAGCAGTACTTC
.	TRBV6-1	TRBJ1-1	many	CASSEAGMTWVNTEAFF	TGTGCCAGCAGTGAAGCCGGGATGACATGGGTGAACACTGAAGCTTTCTTT
TRBD1	TRBV12-3/TRBV12-4	TRBJ2-1	.	CASRRFGDSSLNEQFF	TGTGCCAGCAGGCGCTTTGGGGACAGCAGCCTCAATGAGCAGTTCTTC
.	TRBV3-1	TRBJ1-2	many	CASSQDVLGDYGYTF	TGTGCCAGCAGCCAAGATGTTTTAGGGGACTATGGCTACACCTTC
.	TRBV29-1	TRBJ2-2	many	CSVESGTGSSNTGELFF	TGCAGCGTTGAGTCGGGTACAGGCTCTTCGAACACCGGGGAGCTGTTTTTT